This T cell receptor beta chain was captured in a study of long-term antiretroviral therapy in people with HIV. V gave up 0 bases and J gave up 5 bases, with 8 bases separating them. The CDR3 totals 13 residues. Germline V gene lookup returns CDR1 SGHRS and CDR2 YFSETQ. This clone turned up a few times. Its antigen remains unidentified. At survey level, the immunoSEQ assay was run in its v3.0 version. The method was immunoSEQ multiplex PCR; TCRdb's version includes in-frame clones alone and lacks a portion of them. The sample records 31,000 or so clones, about 95% being singletons. Broader study findings: Before ART, certain clones expanded, and these dominated the repertoire at all time points. It was observed that HIV repertoires exhibited narrower CDR3 length ranges than controls.

The source material was unsorted PBMCs, sampled 6.6 years after starting antiretroviral therapy. The rearrangement links TRBV5-1 to TRBJ2-5; D is unclear. This receptor was identified in a man younger than 45 with HIV. The CDR3, as DNA: TGCGCCAGCAGCTTGGGCAGTGGGGAGACCCAGTACTTC. It yields the protein CASSLGSGETQYF.